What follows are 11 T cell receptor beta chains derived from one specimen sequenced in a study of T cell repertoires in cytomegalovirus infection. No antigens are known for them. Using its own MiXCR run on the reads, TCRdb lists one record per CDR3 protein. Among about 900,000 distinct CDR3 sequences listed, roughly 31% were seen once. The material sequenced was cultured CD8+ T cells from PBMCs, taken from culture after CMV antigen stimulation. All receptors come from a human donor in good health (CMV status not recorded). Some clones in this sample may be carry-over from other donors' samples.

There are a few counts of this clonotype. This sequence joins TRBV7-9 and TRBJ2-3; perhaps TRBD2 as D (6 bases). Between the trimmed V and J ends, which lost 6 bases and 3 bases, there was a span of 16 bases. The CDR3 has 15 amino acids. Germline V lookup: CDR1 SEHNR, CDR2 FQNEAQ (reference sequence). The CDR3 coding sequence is TGTGCCAGCAGTCCCCCGGGAGTTGGGACAGATACGCAGTATTTT. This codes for CASSPPGVGTDTQYF.

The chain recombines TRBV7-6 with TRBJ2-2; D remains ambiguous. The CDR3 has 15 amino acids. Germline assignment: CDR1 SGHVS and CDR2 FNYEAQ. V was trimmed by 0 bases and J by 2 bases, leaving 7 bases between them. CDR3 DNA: TGTGCCAGCAGCTTAGCTGGGGATAACACCGGGGAGCTGTTTTTT. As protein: CASSLAGDNTGELFF.

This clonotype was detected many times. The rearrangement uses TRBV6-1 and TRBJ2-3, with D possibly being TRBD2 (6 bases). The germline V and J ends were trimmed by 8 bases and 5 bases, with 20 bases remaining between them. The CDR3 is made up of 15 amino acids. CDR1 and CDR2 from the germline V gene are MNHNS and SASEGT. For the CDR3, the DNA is TGTGCCAGCTTCGGACTATTCCAACGGGGAGATACGCAGTATTTT. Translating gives CASFGLFQRGDTQYF.

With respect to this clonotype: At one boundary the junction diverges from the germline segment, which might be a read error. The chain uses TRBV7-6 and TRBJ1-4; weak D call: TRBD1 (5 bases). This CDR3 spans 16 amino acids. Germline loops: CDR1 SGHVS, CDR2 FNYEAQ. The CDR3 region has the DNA TGTGCTAGCAGCTTAGTGATGGGACGTTGGAATGAAAAACTGTTTTTT. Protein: CASSLVMGRWNEKLFF.

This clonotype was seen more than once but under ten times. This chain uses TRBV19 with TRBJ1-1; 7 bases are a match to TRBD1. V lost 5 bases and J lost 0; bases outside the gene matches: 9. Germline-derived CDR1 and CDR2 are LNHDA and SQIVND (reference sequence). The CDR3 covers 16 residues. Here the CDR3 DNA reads TGTGCCAGTAGTCTTCACAGGGGAAGGTTGAACACTGAAGCTTTCTTT. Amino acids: CASSLHRGRLNTEAFF.

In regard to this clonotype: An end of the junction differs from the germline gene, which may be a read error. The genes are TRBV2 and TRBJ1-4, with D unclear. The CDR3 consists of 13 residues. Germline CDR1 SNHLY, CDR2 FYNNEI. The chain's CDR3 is CVSRGRANEKLFF. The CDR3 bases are TGTGTCAGCAGAGGGAGAGCTAATGAAAAACTGTTTTTT.

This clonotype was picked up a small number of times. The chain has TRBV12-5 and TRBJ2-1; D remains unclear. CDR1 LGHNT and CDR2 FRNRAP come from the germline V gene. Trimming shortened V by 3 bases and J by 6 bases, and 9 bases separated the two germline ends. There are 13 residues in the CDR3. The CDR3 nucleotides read TGTGCTAGTGGTTTCCCGGTGGGCAATGAGCAGTTCTTC. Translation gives CASGFPVGNEQFF.

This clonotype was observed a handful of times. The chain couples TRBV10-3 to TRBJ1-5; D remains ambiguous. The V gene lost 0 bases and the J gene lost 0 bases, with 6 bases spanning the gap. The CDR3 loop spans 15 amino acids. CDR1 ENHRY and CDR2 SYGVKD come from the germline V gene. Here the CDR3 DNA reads TGTGCCATCAGTGAGTCGGGATATAGCAATCAGCCCCAGCATTTT. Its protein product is CAISESGYSNQPQHF.

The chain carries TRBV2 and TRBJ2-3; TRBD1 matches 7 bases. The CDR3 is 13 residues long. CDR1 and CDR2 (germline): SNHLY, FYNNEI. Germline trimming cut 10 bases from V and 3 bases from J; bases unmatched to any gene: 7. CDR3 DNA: TGTGCCACACCAGAACAGGGGACAGATACGCAGTATTTT. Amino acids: CATPEQGTDTQYF.

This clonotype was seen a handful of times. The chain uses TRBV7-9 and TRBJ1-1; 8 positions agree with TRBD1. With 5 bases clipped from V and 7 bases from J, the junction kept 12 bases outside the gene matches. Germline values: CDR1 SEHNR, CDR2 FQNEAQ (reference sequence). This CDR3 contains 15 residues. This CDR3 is CASSHHQGADYEAFF. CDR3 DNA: TGTGCCAGCAGCCACCATCAGGGGGCGGATTATGAAGCTTTCTTT.

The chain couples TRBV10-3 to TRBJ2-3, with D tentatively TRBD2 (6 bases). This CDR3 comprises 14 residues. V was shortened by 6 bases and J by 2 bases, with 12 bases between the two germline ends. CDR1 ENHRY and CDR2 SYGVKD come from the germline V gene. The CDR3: CAIRGGVYTDTQYF. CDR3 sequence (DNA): TGTGCCATCAGGGGCGGGGTCTACACAGATACGCAGTATTTT.